Here is one T cell receptor (beta chain) with its context. The missing conserved phenylalanine or tryptophan at the end of this CDR3 makes a read error likely. Because the CDR3's place on the DNA is in doubt, the DNA is left out and the CDR3 is given as listed by TCRdb. The source of the sample is a study of CD8+CD57+ T cells in acquired aplastic anemia. Study information: Average DNA yield from sorted CD4+ and CD8+ cells was around 3 ug.

CDR1 and CDR2 from the germline V gene are SGHVS and FQNEAQ. Ends included, the CDR3 has 12 residues. Patients chosen for sequencing had CD8+CD57+ cells that had expanded, as shown by flow cytometry. Severe acquired aplastic anemia was present in every patient. Profiling that covered TCR beta VDJ and CDR3 relied on genomic DNA as its template. TCRdb recomputed calls from the reads with MiXCR, one row per CDR3 protein. The sample includes 200,000 to 300,000 distinct CDR3 sequences, roughly 82% seen only once; the top ten take approximately 42%. The rearrangement joins TRBV7-8 to TRBJ2-4; the table calls TRBD2, which could not be checked here. Sequenced sample: sorted CD4+, CD8+, or CD8+CD57+ T cells (not recorded which) from PBMCs. This receptor was obtained from a human donor with aplastic anemia. The CDR3: CASSLAGGTDSY.